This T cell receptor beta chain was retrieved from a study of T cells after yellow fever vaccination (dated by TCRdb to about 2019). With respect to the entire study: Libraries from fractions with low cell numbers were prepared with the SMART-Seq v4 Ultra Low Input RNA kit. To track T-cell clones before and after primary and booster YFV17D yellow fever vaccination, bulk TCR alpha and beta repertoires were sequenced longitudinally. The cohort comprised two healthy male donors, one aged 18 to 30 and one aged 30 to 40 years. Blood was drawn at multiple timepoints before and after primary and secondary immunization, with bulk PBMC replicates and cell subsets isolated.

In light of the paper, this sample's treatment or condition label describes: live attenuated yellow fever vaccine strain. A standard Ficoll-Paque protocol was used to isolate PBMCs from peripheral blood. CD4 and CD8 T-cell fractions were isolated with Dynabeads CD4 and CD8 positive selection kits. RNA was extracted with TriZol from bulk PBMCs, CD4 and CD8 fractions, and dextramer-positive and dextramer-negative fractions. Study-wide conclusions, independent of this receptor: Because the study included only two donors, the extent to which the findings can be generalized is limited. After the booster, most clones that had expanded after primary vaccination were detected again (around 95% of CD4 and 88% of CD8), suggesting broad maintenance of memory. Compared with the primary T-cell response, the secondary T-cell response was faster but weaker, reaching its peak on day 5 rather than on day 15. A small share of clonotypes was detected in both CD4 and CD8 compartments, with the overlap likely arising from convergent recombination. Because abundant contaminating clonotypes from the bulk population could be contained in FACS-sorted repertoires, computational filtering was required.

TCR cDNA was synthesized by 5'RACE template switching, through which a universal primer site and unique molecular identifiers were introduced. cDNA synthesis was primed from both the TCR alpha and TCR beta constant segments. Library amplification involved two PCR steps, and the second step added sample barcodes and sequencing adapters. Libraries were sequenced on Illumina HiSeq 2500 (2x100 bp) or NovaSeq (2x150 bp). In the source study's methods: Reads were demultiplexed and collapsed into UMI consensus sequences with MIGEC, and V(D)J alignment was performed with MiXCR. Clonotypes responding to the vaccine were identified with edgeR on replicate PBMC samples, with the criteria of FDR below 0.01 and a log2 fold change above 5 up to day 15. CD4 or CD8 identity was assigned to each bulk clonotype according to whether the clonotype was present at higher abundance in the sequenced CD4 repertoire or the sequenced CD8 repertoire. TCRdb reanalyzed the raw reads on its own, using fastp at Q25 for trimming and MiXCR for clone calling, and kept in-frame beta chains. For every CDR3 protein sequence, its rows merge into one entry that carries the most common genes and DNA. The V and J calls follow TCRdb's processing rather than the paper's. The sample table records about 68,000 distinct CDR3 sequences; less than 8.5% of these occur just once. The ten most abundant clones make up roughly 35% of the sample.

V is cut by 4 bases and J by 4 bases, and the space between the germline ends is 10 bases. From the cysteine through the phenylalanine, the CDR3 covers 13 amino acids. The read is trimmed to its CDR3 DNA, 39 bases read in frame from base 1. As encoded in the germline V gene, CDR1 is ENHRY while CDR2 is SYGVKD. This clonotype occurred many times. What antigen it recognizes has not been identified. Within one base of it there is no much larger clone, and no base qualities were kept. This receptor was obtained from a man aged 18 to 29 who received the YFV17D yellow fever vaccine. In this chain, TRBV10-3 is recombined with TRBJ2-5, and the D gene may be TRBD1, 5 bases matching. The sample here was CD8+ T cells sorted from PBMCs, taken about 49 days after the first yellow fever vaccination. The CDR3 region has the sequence CAISVEGAETQYF. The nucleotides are TGTGCCATCAGTGTTGAAGGGGCAGAGACCCAGTACTTC.